Sequencing of this TCR beta chain was carried out in a study of cytomegalovirus exposure and HLA in healthy donors (dated 2017 in TCRdb). Some background on the complete study: According to an earlier analysis of around 600 of the donors, some 180 million T cells yielded 120 million or so unique TCR beta sequences and about 300 Gb of sequence data. An early release covering approximately 600 HLA-typed donors comprised roughly 300 gigabases of sequencing data and around 85 million unique TCR sequences. The genetic ancestry cluster associated with self-reported Caucasian donors included about 84% of the approximately 410 genotyped donors. The aim of the study was to test whether cataloging public T cell receptors could identify signatures of past pathogen exposure. The study profiled the T cell repertoires of 550 to 700 subjects by immunosequencing and related them to cytomegalovirus serostatus. Besides the first cohort of 666 subjects, a separate validation cohort made up of about 120 different subjects was used. To predict cytomegalovirus infection status, the study brought together high-throughput TCR immunosequencing, statistical association of individual TCRs with disease status, and machine learning. A later analysis re-analyzed previously published TCR beta repertoires from about 730 donors and added high-resolution HLA genotyping to study TCR occurrence patterns. Rather than drawing on any new phenotypic data, the later analysis identified candidate immune exposures from TCR beta sequences and the way those sequences occurred across donors. An earlier analysis of approximately 630 of the donors applied high-throughput TCR beta sequencing to assess whether each TCR beta V gene segment acted as functional or pseudogenic. Donor age, sex, ethnicity and CMV serostatus were compiled together with the repertoire data. A later genetic analysis took genome-wide SNP genotypes for about three fifths of the roughly 670 donors and used that subset as a discovery cohort. All discovery cohort repertoires had been generated on a single sequencing platform. Class I and class II HLA loci were covered by the typing at four-digit resolution. Typing coverage differed by locus: A, B, C, DRB1 and DQB1 were typed in roughly 629-630 donors, DQA1 in about 510, DPA1 in some 610, and DPB1 in around 440. Four or five DR-DQ haplotypes were treated as single units for association and clustering because of strong linkage in the cohort. Among around 400 genotyped donors of the cohort, an average of approximately 240,000 unique TCR beta nucleotide sequences were sequenced per donor, about a sixth of them non-productive.

This clone was observed a handful of times. It lacks a known antigen. Within one base of it there is no much larger clone, and no base qualities were kept. The cohort was made up of 500 to 850 healthy bone marrow donors. Cohort members were all nominally healthy when sampled, although unrecorded immune exposures were likely present. The donor was CMV seropositive and was included in the group of 250 to 300 seropositive cohort members. Each donor provided a peripheral blood sample, and peripheral blood mononuclear cells were used for TCR beta sequencing. Genomic DNA was extracted from the blood cell samples with the Qiagen DNeasy Blood Extraction Kit. Broader findings and caveats from the paper: According to a later genetic analysis, donors in an Asian-associated ancestry cluster had fewer N-insertions in productive TCRs than the approximately 650-donor mean. Specific HLA alleles were associated with 16,951 TCR beta sequences at a false discovery rate of 0.05 in a later analysis. A later analysis found that most CMV-associated TCR beta chains appeared HLA-restricted, with HLA associations seemingly driven largely by CMV exposure. According to the authors, the approach could potentially be generalized to other disease states and immunological phenotypes. The presence/absence analyses assumed that sequencing depth was roughly uniform across donors, and that assumption may not be true. Correlated functional status among segregating V segments might be attributable to linkage disequilibrium, but an unknown experimental factor could not be ruled out. In vitro tests confirmed that a few of the cytomegalovirus-associated TCR beta chains recognize cytomegalovirus antigens. Most TCR sequences were seen in very few donors, while some public TCRs were found in many individuals. HLA typing was unavailable for some donors at each locus, so association tests used only the typed subset. In a later analysis, several top co-occurrence clusters were reported to appear linked to parvovirus B19, influenza, CMV and Epstein-Barr virus. A cluster of highly shared sequence variants was judged likely to represent a technical artifact of the sequencing pipeline. In a later analysis, TCR association rates were found to vary across HLA loci, with the most associated TCRs seen for DRB1 alleles and the fewest for HLA-C alleles. A later analysis found that HLA-associated TCR beta chains were more clonally expanded and had lower generation probabilities than equally common non-associated chains. The earlier analysis of approximately 560 of the donors excluded fewer than 20 rarely observed V segments, including chromosome 9 orphons, because counts were too low. The cohort was sequenced for TCR beta chains only, and without alpha or paired-chain data the features that could be detected were limited. A further reported finding was that TCR beta sequences accurately predicted the HLA-A and HLA-B alleles for most subjects in the first cohort. In both the original and validation cohorts, the classifier was reported to diagnose cytomegalovirus status with high specificity and sensitivity. The only immune exposure information available for the cohort was CMV serostatus. When HLA alleles, especially DR and DQ, strongly co-occurred, TCR associations were difficult to assign to individual alleles. The study gave a list of 150 to 200 TCR beta chains associated with cytomegalovirus. In an earlier analysis of approximately 590 of the donors, most TCR beta V segments appeared in productive rearrangements about 90% or about 30% of the time, broadly matching IMGT annotations. V-gene and J-gene trimming of TCR beta chains was associated with a missense DCLRE1C variant in a later genetic analysis, and the association was replicated in an independent cohort.

The library was produced with the immunoSEQ multiplex PCR assay. For the multiplex PCR, a mixture combining 60 forward primers for TCR Vbeta segments and 13 reverse primers for TCR Jbeta segments was used. A multiplex PCR assay on genomic DNA amplified the CDR3 region of rearranged TCR beta genes. Amplified TCR beta libraries were sequenced as 87-base-pair reads on the Illumina HiSeq System. From the authors' description of their analysis: A later analysis tallied roughly 76 million unique TCR beta chains across the 700 or so repertoires, and about 10 million of those chains were shared by two or more donors. To remove PCR and sequencing errors, raw reads were error-corrected and collapsed into unique sequences using a nearest-neighbor algorithm that merged closely related sequences. V, D and J gene segments were assigned by aligning CDR3 sequences to IMGT reference sequences. For a sequence to be retained, a match of at least six nucleotides to both a V gene segment and a J gene segment was required. Rearrangements were called productive when the CDR3 lacked stop codons and stayed in frame with V and J; all others were non-productive. Following IMGT convention, CDR3 was defined as the stretch from the second conserved V-encoded cysteine to the conserved J-encoded phenylalanine. Sequences without an unambiguous match to a single V gene segment were excluded from the earlier analysis of about 640 of the donors. An earlier analysis of several hundred of the donors classified V segments as functional when productive rearrangements were above 56.7% and as segregating when the standard deviation between donors was above 5%. A statistical classification framework was developed to diagnose cytomegalovirus status using the catalog of TCR beta chain sequences. A later analysis assigned V and J genes by comparing TCR nucleotide sequences with IMGT/GENE-DB human TR gene sequences. In a later analysis, CDR3 sequences and most-parsimonious VDJ recombination scenarios were assigned using the TCRdist pipeline. In a later analysis, every TCR beta chain was defined by the combination of its CDR3 amino acid sequence and its V-gene family, and reads without a unique V-gene family were dropped. In a later analysis, a few hundred highly shared, low-generation-probability nucleotide sequences were removed to address suspected cross-contamination and a sequencing artifact. A later analysis calculated a clonal expansion index for each public chain from normalized within-repertoire ranks of inferred template counts. In a later analysis, generation probabilities were computed using a VDJ recombination model fitted to out-of-frame rearrangements, and the results were checked against IGoR. In a later analysis, TCR-TCR, TCR-HLA and TCR-CMV co-occurrence was scored with hypergeometric tests, and a repertoire-size bias correction was applied to TCR pairs. A later analysis estimated false discovery rates by permuting HLA or CMV assignments 20 times. A later analysis grouped co-occurring TCRs with DBSCAN, adding TCRdist sequence similarity when clustering within HLA-allele-positive subsets. Co-occurrence clustering excluded repertoires with fewer than 30,000 or more than 120,000 public chains, plus five with anomalous nucleotide sharing. The source is immuneACCESS, and TCRdb retained only in-frame sequences with V and J called. Part of the clones is not carried over; for the studies checked, unresolved V genes explain less than half of this, and the remainder is unexplained. Clone size and V and J calls were adopted from that table, with D and trimming inferred from the DNA. In all, the sample holds roughly 100,000 clones, and about a tenth of those were seen once. The top ten clonotypes cover 5.1% of the sample.

Sequenced input: PBMCs. The origin of this receptor is a man aged 50 or older in good health and CMV-seropositive.

The nucleotides read TGTGCCACCAGCAGGGAAGGGGCAGGTTCCTACGAGCAGTACTTC. This yields the protein CATSREGAGSYEQYF. This chain is built from TRBV15 and TRBJ2-7; the D gene is perhaps TRBD1, from 5 matching bases. V gives up 3 bases and J gives up 1 base, and the segment between their germline ends measures 13 bases. The germline V gene encodes CDR1 LNHNV and CDR2 YYDKDF (reference sequence). From its cysteine to its phenylalanine, the CDR3 spans 15 amino acids. The retained sequence is limited to the CDR3, 45 bases, with the frame set at the first base.